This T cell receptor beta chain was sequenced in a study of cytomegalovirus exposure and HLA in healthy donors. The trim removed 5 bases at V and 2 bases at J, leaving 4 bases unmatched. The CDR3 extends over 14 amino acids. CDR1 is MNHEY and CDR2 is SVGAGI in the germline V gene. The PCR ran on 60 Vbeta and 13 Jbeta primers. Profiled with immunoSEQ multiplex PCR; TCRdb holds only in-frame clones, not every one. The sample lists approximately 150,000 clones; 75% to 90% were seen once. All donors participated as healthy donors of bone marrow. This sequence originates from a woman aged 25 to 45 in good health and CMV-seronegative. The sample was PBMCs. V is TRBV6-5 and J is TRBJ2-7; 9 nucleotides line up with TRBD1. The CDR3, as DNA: TGTGCCAGCAGTCAACAGGGGGCGGCCTACGAGCAGTACTTC. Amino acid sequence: CASSQQGAAYEQYF.